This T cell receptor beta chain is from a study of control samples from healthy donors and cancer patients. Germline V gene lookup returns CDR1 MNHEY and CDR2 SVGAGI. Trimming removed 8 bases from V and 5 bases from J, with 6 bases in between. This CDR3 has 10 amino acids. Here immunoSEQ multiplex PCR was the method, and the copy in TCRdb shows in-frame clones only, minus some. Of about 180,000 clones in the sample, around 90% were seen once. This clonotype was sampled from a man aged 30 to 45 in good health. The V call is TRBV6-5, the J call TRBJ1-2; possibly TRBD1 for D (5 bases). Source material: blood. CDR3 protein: CASGAYGYTF. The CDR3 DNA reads TGTGCCAGCGGGGCGTATGGCTACACCTTC.